This TCR beta chain was sequenced in a study of shared clonotypes between healthy human individuals. Study-level results: The expectation was that sequencing depth would affect clonotype sharing among donors. With a handful of donors compared, approximately 5.5% of naive CD4 clonotypes were shared.

Recent vaccinations or acute infections were absent in the healthy HIV-negative adult donors. A remark on this clone: Its antigen is unidentified.

Sequencing was at deep level. Generated by immunoSEQ multiplex PCR, the TCRdb table keeps only in-frame clones and is missing some. The sample includes roughly 2.4 million clones, more than 90% of them seen just once. The TCR sequence derives from a young man in good health. Specimen: naive CD4+ T cells sorted from blood. The subset here: CD45RA+ positively selected.

CDR3 amino acids: CASTAGTSGRTYYNEQFF. As DNA, the CDR3 is TGTGCCAGCACCGCCGGGACTAGCGGGAGGACGTATTACAATGAGCAGTTCTTC. V is TRBV2 and J is TRBJ2-1, with 15 bases lining up with TRBD2. V gave up 7 bases and J gave up 4 bases; unmatched junction bases: 11. CDR3 size: 18 residues. Germline assignment: CDR1 SNHLY and CDR2 FYNNEI.